Presented here are 14 T cell receptor beta chains from one specimen sequenced in a study of blood T cell repertoires in COVID-19. Assay used: immunoSEQ multiplex PCR; TCRdb lists only in-frame clones, some missing. This sample has under 150,000 clones, with around nine tenths found just once. The specimen sequenced was peripheral blood. These receptors were obtained from a man in his fifties or sixties with COVID-19, enrolled during active disease.

This clone was picked up a small number of times. V usage is TRBV2 and J usage is TRBJ2-1; TRBD2 matches 8 bases. Looked up from germline, CDR1 is SNHLY and CDR2 is FYNNEI. This CDR3 region has 16 residues. Germline trimming cut 4 bases from V and 7 bases from J; bases unmatched to any gene: 12. The CDR3 sequence is CASSGTSSPRENEQFF. The CDR3 region has the DNA TGTGCCAGCAGTGGGACTAGCTCCCCAAGGGAGAATGAGCAGTTCTTC.

V and J are TRBV6-5 and TRBJ2-5; TRBD2 is a possible D gene (5 bases). The CDR3 totals 15 residues. CDR1 MNHEY and CDR2 SVGAGI come from the germline V gene. Between the trimmed V and J ends, which lost 0 bases and 5 bases, there was a span of 13 bases. The CDR3: CASSYSFGGGETQYF. The CDR3 DNA is TGTGCCAGCAGTTACTCGTTCGGAGGAGGTGAGACCCAGTACTTC.

The V and J genes are TRBV3-1 (or the pseudogene TRBV3-2) and TRBJ2-1; D may be TRBD2 (6 bases). The CDR3 extends over 15 amino acids. The germline V gene encodes CDR1 LGHDT and CDR2 YNNKEL (reference sequence). The V gene lost 1 base and the J gene lost 1 base, with 8 bases spanning the gap. The CDR3 region has the DNA TGTGCCAGCAGCCAAGCGGGAGTGTCCTACAATGAGCAGTTCTTC. Amino acid sequence: CASSQAGVSYNEQFF.

The chain has TRBV30 and TRBJ2-3, with TRBD2 as a possible D gene (6 bases). The germline gives CDR1 GTSNPN, CDR2 SVGIG (reference sequence). V shed 4 bases and J shed 4 bases, with 18 bases lying between them. The CDR3 has 15 residues. CDR3 residues: CAWTLSGYIPDTQYF. The CDR3 coding sequence is TGTGCCTGGACCCTAAGCGGGTACATTCCAGATACGCAGTATTTT.

V and J are TRBV5-5 and TRBJ2-2; 10 positions agree with TRBD2. The V gene end was trimmed by 0 bases and the J gene end by 4 bases; junction bases not matched to a gene: 12. Germline V lookup: CDR1 SGHKS, CDR2 YYEKEE (reference sequence). The CDR3 covers 19 residues. The CDR3 sequence is CASSLGSGASGSSTGELFF. The CDR3 bases are TGTGCCAGCAGCTTGGGCAGTGGGGCTAGCGGGAGTAGCACCGGGGAGCTGTTTTTT.

This chain uses TRBV6-5 with TRBJ1-5; 7 bases map to TRBD1. Germline V gene lookup returns CDR1 MNHEY and CDR2 SVGAGI. V shed 4 bases, J shed 3 bases, and the junction held 3 bases outside the gene matches. The CDR3 totals 14 residues. The CDR3 region is CASSSDRDNQPQHF. The CDR3 DNA follows: TGTGCCAGCAGTTCCGACAGGGACAATCAGCCCCAGCATTTT.

This chain links TRBV10-3 with TRBJ1-2; no clear D gene. V was pared by 0 bases and J by 6 bases, with 5 bases between. This CDR3 is 12 amino acids long. From germline, CDR1 is ENHRY and CDR2 SYGVKD. The CDR3 coding sequence is TGTGCCATCAGTGAGTCGAGGCATGGCTACACCTTC. Protein product: CAISESRHGYTF.

The chain couples TRBV19 to TRBJ1-5; a possible D gene is TRBD1 (5 bases). V was shortened by 2 bases and J by 0 bases, with 8 bases between the two germline ends. The V gene's germline CDR1 is LNHDA and CDR2 SQIVND (reference sequence). This CDR3 comprises 15 residues. The CDR3 sequence: CASSIRGDSNQPQHF. CDR3 DNA: TGTGCCAGTAGTATAAGGGGCGATAGCAATCAGCCCCAGCATTTT.

This clone was detected only once. This chain connects TRBV25-1 to TRBJ1-4; D ambiguous. This CDR3 region has 16 residues. The germline gives CDR1 MGHDK, CDR2 SYGVNS. V was shortened by 0 bases and J by 10 bases, with 18 bases between the two germline ends. CDR3 nucleotide sequence: TGTGCCAGCAGTGAATATAAACAGTGGGAGATTGGAAAACTGTTTTTT. Protein sequence: CASSEYKQWEIGKLFF.

In DNA, the CDR3 is TGTGCCAGCAGCTCCCGCACAGGGATCTACGAGCAGTACTTC. Translated: CASSSRTGIYEQYF. The chain carries TRBV5-5 and TRBJ2-7; tentative D call: TRBD1 (6 bases). This CDR3 has 14 residues. V lost 3 bases to trimming and J lost 3 bases, with 13 bases between them. Germline loops: CDR1 SGHKS, CDR2 YYEKEE (reference sequence).

The chain joins TRBV19 to TRBJ1-1; 11 positions agree with TRBD1. V lost 8 bases and J lost 3; bases outside the gene matches: 2. Germline V gene data show CDR1 as LNHDA and CDR2 as SQIVND (reference sequence). CDR3 size: 13 residues. The CDR3 here is CASQGQGDTEAFF. The CDR3 bases are TGTGCCAGTCAGGGACAGGGGGACACTGAAGCTTTCTTT. Filled out from reference TRBV19 and TRBJ1-1, the complete variable domain reads DGGITQSPKYLFRKEGQNVTLSCEQNLNHDAMYWYRQDPGQGLRLIYYSQIVNDFQKGDIAEGYSVSREKKESFPLTVTSAQKNPTAFYLCASQGQGDTEAFFGQGTRLTVV.

The chain carries TRBV19 and TRBJ2-7; the D is unclear. CDR3 size: 12 residues. V lost 3 bases and J lost 5, with 8 bases in between. The germline V gene has CDR1 LNHDA and CDR2 SQIVND (reference sequence). CDR3 region: CASSIEPDEQYF. The CDR3 DNA is TGTGCCAGTAGTATCGAACCGGACGAGCAGTACTTC.

The chain joins TRBV4-1 to TRBJ2-3; a weak D match, TRBD2 (5 bases). This CDR3 region has 14 residues. Per the germline V gene, CDR1 is MGHRA and CDR2 is YSYEKL. V shed 4 bases and J shed 3 bases, with 11 bases lying between them. The CDR3 spells CASSPPTRTDTQYF. The CDR3 coding sequence is TGCGCCAGCAGCCCCCCCACTAGAACAGATACGCAGTATTTT.

The chain couples TRBV5-4 to TRBJ2-3, with D perhaps matching TRBD2 (5 bases). The germline CDR1 and CDR2 sequences are SGHNT and YYREEE (reference sequence). CDR3 length: 12 residues. V dropped 2 bases and J dropped 6 bases, with 7 bases sitting between them. CDR3 protein: CASSFRRDTQYF. In DNA form, the CDR3 reads TGTGCCAGCAGCTTCCGGAGGGATACGCAGTATTTT.